A selection of T cell receptor beta chains follows, all from one sample in a study of blood T cell repertoires in COVID-19. The method was immunoSEQ multiplex PCR; TCRdb's version includes in-frame clones alone and lacks a portion of them. The data contain around 80,000 clones, approximately 83% of them seen just once; the ten biggest clones take up roughly 32%. Sequences were obtained from peripheral blood. Receptors were obtained from a woman of 80 years or more with acute or convalescent COVID-19. The CDR3 runs from the conserved cysteine through the conserved F or W. A D gene is named only where the DNA matches it firmly. Not every row has a clone size; where given, it reads once, few, many or a size class.

>TRBJ2-7|TRBV5-1|-|once
CASSLALGGGEQYF
TGCGCCAGCAGCTTGGCCCTAGGGGGGGGAGAGCAGTACTTC
>TRBJ2-1|TRBV29-1|TRBD2|-
CSGNRLAGEPYNEQFF
TGCAGCGGCAACCGACTAGCGGGAGAACCCTACAATGAGCAGTTCTTC
>TRBJ2-1|TRBV7-9|TRBD1|-
CASSTIGQGKRYNEQFF
TGTGCCAGCAGCACGATTGGACAGGGAAAAAGATACAATGAGCAGTTCTTC
>TRBJ2-7|TRBV19|TRBD2|-
CASSTRTSGTYEQYF
TGTGCCAGTAGTACCAGGACTAGCGGGACCTACGAGCAGTACTTC
>TRBJ2-1|TRBV29-1|-|-
CSVESEQFF
TGCAGCGTTGAGAGTGAGCAGTTCTTC
>TRBJ2-7|TRBV5-4|TRBD2|-
CASSLAASGAYEQYF
TGTGCCAGCAGCTTGGCGGCTAGCGGGGCCTACGAGCAGTACTTC
>TRBJ2-2|TRBV1|-|few
CTSSQESSGRAWTGELFF
TGCACCAGCAGCCAAGAGTCTAGCGGGAGGGCATGGACCGGGGAGCTGTTTTTT
>TRBJ2-7|TRBV28|TRBD2|once
CASRTSGSLEQYF
TGTGCCAGCCGGACTAGCGGGAGTCTCGAGCAGTACTTC
>TRBJ2-7|TRBV11-2|TRBD2|-
CASSLARGVPRLEQYF
TGTGCCAGCAGCTTAGCCCGGGGGGTCCCACGGCTCGAGCAGTACTTC
>TRBJ1-2|TRBV5-1|-|-
CASSLQPGEGYTF
TGCGCCAGCAGCTTGCAGCCAGGGGAGGGCTACACCTTC
>TRBJ2-5|TRBV10-3|TRBD2|once
CAISDPRAGGETQYF
TGTGCCATCAGTGACCCGCGGGCGGGGGGGGAGACCCAGTACTTC
>TRBJ1-1|TRBV7-6|TRBD1|few
CASSQMTGVGTEAFF
TGTGCCAGCAGCCAAATGACAGGGGTAGGCACTGAAGCTTTCTTT
>TRBJ2-1|TRBV7-3|-|-
CASSFSLYNEQFF
TGTGCCAGCAGCTTTAGTTTGTACAATGAGCAGTTCTTC
>TRBJ2-3|TRBV5-1|TRBD2|-
CASRSGTSGSASTDTQYF
TGCGCCAGCAGATCCGGGACTAGCGGGAGTGCTAGCACAGATACGCAGTATTTT
>TRBJ2-5|TRBV5-1|-|-
CASSLAKAGEETQYF
TGCGCCAGCAGCTTGGCTAAGGCCGGGGAAGAGACCCAGTACTTC
>TRBJ2-1|TRBV7-9|TRBD2|-
CASSLGARTSTEQFF
TGTGCCAGCAGCTTAGGAGCGAGGACTAGCACTGAGCAGTTCTTC
>TRBJ1-1|TRBV29-1|-|-
CSAREDTEAFF
TGCAGTGCCAGGGAGGACACTGAAGCTTTCTTT
>TRBJ1-2|TRBV16|-|-
CASSPAGRGRWSYGYTF
TGTGCCAGCAGCCCTGCTGGGAGGGGCAGGTGGAGCTATGGCTACACCTTC
>TRBJ2-1|TRBV5-3|TRBD2|-
CARAREGPVNEQFF
TGTGCCCGAGCACGGGAGGGCCCGGTGAATGAGCAGTTCTTC
>TRBJ2-7|TRBV7-6|TRBD1|-
CASSPGILGQAAYEQYF
TGTGCCAGCAGCCCAGGCATCCTGGGACAGGCAGCCTACGAGCAGTACTTC
>TRBJ2-7|TRBV5-1|TRBD2|-
CASSWGGHEQYF
TGCGCCAGCAGCTGGGGGGGACACGAGCAGTACTTC
>TRBJ2-5|TRBV2|-|-
CASMNRERRETQYF
TGTGCCAGCATGAACCGGGAAAGGCGAGAGACCCAGTACTTC
>TRBJ2-7|TRBV6-5|-|-
CASSYSQGGSYEQYF
TGTGCCAGCAGTTACTCGCAGGGGGGTAGCTACGAGCAGTACTTC
>TRBJ2-5|TRBV7-9|TRBD2|-
CASSPWTSLQETQYF
TGTGCCAGCAGCCCCTGGACTAGCCTTCAAGAGACCCAGTACTTC
>TRBJ2-1|TRBV24-1|-|-
CATSDLVEREQFF
TGTGCCACCAGTGATTTGGTGGAGCGGGAGCAGTTCTTC
>TRBJ2-5|TRBV21-1|-|-
CASSKLVVGQGAKKTQYF
-
>TRBJ2-2|TRBV3-1/TRBV3-2|-|few
CASSQEGSTGELFF
TGTGCCAGCAGCCAAGAAGGGAGCACCGGGGAGCTGTTTTTT
>TRBJ2-1|TRBV7-2|-|-
CASSFREHAYNEQFF
TGTGCCAGCAGCTTCCGGGAGCACGCCTACAATGAGCAGTTCTTC